The 23 T cell receptor beta chains given below trace back to one sample, sequenced in a study of long-term antiretroviral therapy in people with HIV. They ran version v3.0 of the immunoSEQ assay at survey level. Data came from immunoSEQ multiplex PCR; TCRdb stores just in-frame clones and leaves some out. Of roughly 36,000 clones in the sample, around 83% are singletons; the top ten hold about 5.3%. The specimen comprised unsorted PBMCs, sampled roughly 2.9 years before starting antiretroviral therapy. Receptors originate from a woman in her twenties or thirties with HIV.

The chain combines TRBV2 with TRBJ2-3; D tentatively fits TRBD1 or TRBD2 (5 bases each). There are 15 residues in the CDR3. Germline lookup yields CDR1 SNHLY and CDR2 FYNNEI. Trimming removed 6 bases at V and 2 bases at J, with 15 bases between. CDR3 amino acids: CASRALPGPTDTQYF. In nucleotides, the CDR3 is TGTGCCAGCAGGGCCTTACCGGGGCCCACAGATACGCAGTATTTT.

This rearrangement joins TRBV4-1 to TRBJ2-5; 7 bases line up with TRBD2. Trimming took 0 bases from V and 6 from J; bases not matched to a gene: 10. The CDR3 covers 16 residues. The germline V gene has CDR1 MGHRA and CDR2 YSYEKL. The CDR3 reads CASSQDPSGDQKTQYF. CDR3 coding DNA: TGCGCCAGCAGCCAAGATCCCAGCGGGGACCAGAAGACCCAGTACTTC.

The genes are TRBV7-8 and TRBJ1-5, with D possibly being TRBD1 (6 bases). V dropped 5 bases and J dropped 8 bases, with 19 bases sitting between them. This CDR3 has 15 amino acids. Germline lookup yields CDR1 SGHVS and CDR2 FQNEAQ. The CDR3 bases are TGTGCCAGCAGCCTTGAGGGGGGTAACGGAAAGCCCCAGCATTTT. Translation: CASSLEGGNGKPQHF.

CDR3 amino acids: CASSLQGANTEAFF. The CDR3 DNA reads TGTGCCAGCAGCTTGCAGGGAGCGAACACTGAAGCTTTCTTT. The V and J genes are TRBV5-4 and TRBJ1-1; a possible D gene is TRBD1 (5 bases). CDR1 and CDR2 (germline): SGHNT, YYREEE (reference sequence). V was shortened by 1 base and J by 1 base, with 8 bases between the two germline ends. The CDR3 loop spans 14 amino acids. Full variable domain (missing parts from reference TRBV5-4 and TRBJ1-1): ETGVTQSPTHLIKTRGQQVTLRCSSQSGHNTVSWYQQALGQGPQFIFQYYREEENGRGNFPPRFSGLQFPNYSSELNVNALELDDSALYLCASSLQGANTEAFFGQGTRLTVV.

This sequence joins TRBV5-6 and TRBJ1-5; D uncertain. The CDR3 consists of 15 residues. Germline CDR1 is SGHDT and CDR2 is YYEEEE. V lost 1 base to trimming and J lost 6 bases, with 14 bases between them. The CDR3 region is CASSLWRSISQPQHF. The CDR3, as DNA: TGTGCCAGCAGCTTGTGGAGAAGTATAAGTCAGCCCCAGCATTTT.

This chain joins TRBV5-6 and TRBJ1-5; a weak D match, TRBD1 (6 bases). Germline-derived CDR1 and CDR2 are SGHDT and YYEEEE. CDR3 length equals 15 residues. Deletions cut 2 bases from V and 0 bases from J, with 9 bases between. For the CDR3, the DNA is TGTGCCAGCAGCTTTGGGGGCTATAGCAATCAGCCCCAGCATTTT. This gives the protein CASSFGGYSNQPQHF.

The rearrangement uses TRBV9 and TRBJ1-1; maybe TRBD1 (5 bases). The CDR3 covers 15 residues. Trimming removed 0 bases from V and 4 bases from J, with 13 bases in between. The germline V gene encodes CDR1 SGDLS and CDR2 YYNGEE. The DNA of the CDR3 is TGTGCCAGCAGCGTAGGTCCAGGGTCTCCCACTGAAGCTTTCTTT. Translating gives CASSVGPGSPTEAFF. The variable domain in full, completed from reference TRBV9 and TRBJ1-1, reads DSGVTQTPKHLITATGQRVTLRCSPRSGDLSVYWYQQSLDQGLQFLIQYYNGEERAKGNILERFSAQQFPDLHSELNLSSLELGDSALYFCASSVGPGSPTEAFFGQGTRLTVV.

The chain joins TRBV4-1 to TRBJ1-3; no reliable D call. CDR3 length equals 17 residues. Germline lookup yields CDR1 MGHRA and CDR2 YSYEKL. Deletions cut 0 bases from V and 0 bases from J, with 12 bases between. The CDR3 bases are TGCGCCAGCAGCCAAGAGGAGGGAAGATTCTCTGGAAACACCATATATTTT. As protein: CASSQEEGRFSGNTIYF.

This chain links TRBV10-3 with TRBJ2-1; a possible D gene is TRBD1 (5 bases). Trimming stripped 2 bases from V and 7 bases from J, with 15 bases between. This CDR3 is 15 amino acids long. Germline assignment: CDR1 ENHRY and CDR2 SYGVKD. The CDR3 DNA reads as TGTGCCATCAGTGAGAGGCAGGGTTTTTTGAATGAGCAGTTCTTC. Translating gives CAISERQGFLNEQFF.

This sequence joins TRBV4-1 and TRBJ1-2; no firm D call. Per the germline V gene, CDR1 is MGHRA and CDR2 is YSYEKL. The CDR3 sequence is 13 residues long. V was clipped by 4 bases and J by 0 bases, with 6 bases between them. CDR3 protein: CASSLEANYGYTF. CDR3 coding DNA: TGCGCCAGCAGCCTAGAGGCTAACTATGGCTACACCTTC.

This clone is a singleton in its sample. The CDR3: CASSLTSSGEETQYF. The CDR3, as DNA: TGTGCCAGCAGCCTGACGTCTAGCGGGGAGGAGACCCAGTACTTC. The J gene is TRBJ2-5, the V gene TRBV5-6; 9 bases fit TRBD2. CDR1 is SGHDT, CDR2 YYEEEE, per germline. Trimming at V came to 4 bases and at J to 5 bases, leaving 9 bases not matched to a gene. CDR3 length: 15 amino acids.

This clone has only one observation. The J gene is TRBJ1-6, the V gene TRBV11-2, with unresolved D. The germline gives CDR1 SGHAT, CDR2 FQNNGV. This CDR3 comprises 15 residues. Trimming cost V 2 bases and J 6 bases, with 11 bases left between them. The CDR3 loop is CASSLSSSINSPLHF. CDR3 nucleotide sequence: TGTGCCAGCAGCTTATCTTCTAGCATTAATTCACCCCTCCACTTT.

V gene TRBV11-2 combines with J gene TRBJ2-5; TRBD2 aligns across 7 bases. CDR1 and CDR2 (germline): SGHAT, FQNNGV. Trimming removed 0 bases from V and 5 bases from J; junction bases left unmatched: 21. The CDR3 is 20 amino acids. DNA of the CDR3: TGTGCCAGCAGCTTAGATCGAATGTGGGGTTCCCCGGGAGGTAGGGAGACCCAGTACTTC. Translation gives CASSLDRMWGSPGGRETQYF. Full variable domain (remainder filled in from reference TRBV11-2 and TRBJ2-5): EAGVAQSPRYKIIEKRQSVAFWCNPISGHATLYWYQQILGQGPKLLIQFQNNGVVDDSQLPKDRFSAERLKGVDSTLKIQPAKLEDSAVYLCASSLDRMWGSPGGRETQYFGPGTRLLVL.

The chain carries TRBV6-5 and TRBJ1-1, with a tentative D call TRBD1 (6 bases). V was clipped by 2 bases and J by 3 bases, with 10 bases between them. CDR3 length: 14 residues. Germline lookup yields CDR1 MNHEY and CDR2 SVGAGI. For the CDR3, the DNA is TGTGCCAGCAGTTACACCAGGGGTGACACTGAAGCTTTCTTT. This encodes CASSYTRGDTEAFF.

This chain links TRBV9 with TRBJ2-3; TRBD1 matches at 7 bases. After removal of 1 base from V and 7 bases from J, the junction contained 9 bases not matched to a gene. The germline CDR1 and CDR2 sequences are SGDLS and YYNGEE. The CDR3 is 15 residues long. The CDR3 loop reads CASSVNPTGVNTQYF. The CDR3 nucleotides read TGTGCCAGCAGCGTAAATCCCACAGGGGTAAATACGCAGTATTTT.

This chain uses TRBV6-5 with TRBJ1-2; the D is unclear. The V end lost 0 bases, the J end lost 7 bases, and 9 bases lay between the germline ends. From germline, CDR1 is MNHEY and CDR2 SVGAGI. There are 13 residues in the CDR3. For the CDR3, the DNA is TGTGCCAGCAGTTACTCAGGGTATTCTGGCTACACCTTC. Residues: CASSYSGYSGYTF.

As DNA, the CDR3 is TGTGCCAGCAGCTCGGGACCCTTAGCGGACGAGCAGTACTTC. This gives the protein CASSSGPLADEQYF. The gene calls are TRBV5-5 and TRBJ2-7; a weak D match, TRBD2 (6 bases). The V and J ends lost 3 bases and 5 bases respectively, with 15 bases between them. The germline V gene encodes CDR1 SGHKS and CDR2 YYEKEE (reference sequence). The CDR3 contains 14 residues. The full variable domain, completed using reference TRBV5-5 and TRBJ2-7, is DAGVTQSPTHLIKTRGQQVTLRCSPISGHKSVSWYQQVLGQGPQFIFQYYEKEERGRGNFPDRFSARQFPNYSSELNVNALLLGDSALYLCASSSGPLADEQYFGPGTRLTVT.

The chain is built from TRBV6-1 and TRBJ2-7; 8 nucleotides match TRBD1. The CDR3 is made up of 13 amino acids. The J segment lost 6 bases and the V segment lost 7 bases, leaving 8 bases of the junction unmatched. Germline V gives CDR1 MNHNS, CDR2 SASEGT. The DNA for the CDR3 is TGTGCCAGCATGAGGGGACAGGAACTCGAGCAGTACTTC. Its translation: CASMRGQELEQYF.

This clone was observed a handful of times. The chain recombines TRBV15 with TRBJ1-2; a possible D gene is TRBD1 (6 bases). This CDR3 is 13 amino acids long. Germline CDR1 is LNHNV and CDR2 is YYDKDF (reference sequence). Trimming removed 8 bases from V and 8 bases from J, with 18 bases in between. The CDR3 reads CATEGGALGGYTF. In DNA form, the CDR3 reads TGTGCCACCGAGGGGGGCGCCTTGGGAGGCTACACCTTC.

This clone was seen a handful of times. The chain recombines TRBV11-2 with TRBJ1-3; D remains ambiguous. Germline V gene sequence: CDR1 SGHAT, CDR2 FQNNGV. V was cut by 2 bases and J by 3 bases, with 2 bases left in between. The CDR3 totals 12 residues. CDR3 DNA sequence: TGTGCCAGCAGCTTAAGTGGAAACACCATATATTTT. Protein: CASSLSGNTIYF.

The rearrangement links TRBV5-5 to TRBJ2-7; TRBD1 matches at 12 bases. Germline values: CDR1 SGHKS, CDR2 YYEKEE (reference sequence). The CDR3 has 17 amino acids. V lost 4 bases to trimming and J lost 4 bases; unmatched junction nucleotides: 12. CDR3 sequence (DNA): TGTGCCAGCAGCCCCAGGGTCCCGGGACAGGGGGCTTACGAGCAGTACGTC. Its translation: CASSPRVPGQGAYEQYV.

The chain carries TRBV14 and TRBJ2-7, with D tentatively TRBD2 (5 bases). Trimming stripped 4 bases from V and 7 bases from J, with 8 bases between. The germline V gene has CDR1 SGHDN and CDR2 FVKESK. This CDR3 has 11 amino acids. The CDR3 coding sequence is TGTGCCAGCAGCCGGACGGGGGAGCAGTACTTC. This sequence encodes CASSRTGEQYF.

This clone showed up just a few times. This chain links TRBV9 with TRBJ2-5; possibly TRBD2 for D (6 bases). The CDR3 has 15 residues. Between the trimmed V and J ends, which lost 3 bases and 5 bases, there was a span of 17 bases. Germline V lookup: CDR1 SGDLS, CDR2 YYNGEE. In DNA form, the CDR3 reads TGTGCCAGCAGCGGGGGACTTGGTGTGTGGGAGACCCAGTACTTC. As protein: CASSGGLGVWETQYF.